These 27 T cell receptor beta chains were sequenced from one sample in a study of blood T cell repertoires in COVID-19. Some clones are missing from TCRdb's copy, which holds only in-frame ones; the method was immunoSEQ multiplex PCR. This sample has about 98,000 clones, with 82% found just once. The sequencing input was peripheral blood. These receptors came from an elderly man with acute or convalescent COVID-19.

The chain recombines TRBV27 with TRBJ2-5, with 14 bases identical to TRBD2. The germline CDR1 and CDR2 sequences are MNHEY and SMNVEV (reference sequence). After removal of 5 bases from V and 6 bases from J, the junction contained 8 bases not matched to a gene. The CDR3 is 16 residues long. The chain's CDR3 is CASSQGTSGSAKTQYF. CDR3 coding DNA: TGTGCCAGCAGTCAAGGGACTAGCGGGAGTGCAAAGACCCAGTACTTC.

This clone was detected only once. V usage is TRBV6-5 and J usage is TRBJ2-7; tentatively, D is TRBD1 (5 bases). Germline values: CDR1 MNHEY, CDR2 SVGAGI. The CDR3 extends over 16 amino acids. With 0 bases removed from V and 0 bases from J, the gap between germline ends came to 12 bases. CDR3 bases: TGTGCCAGCAGTTACTCGGGGCCGGTGAGCTCCTACGAGCAGTACTTC. Translated, it gives CASSYSGPVSSYEQYF.

The rearrangement uses TRBV5-4 and TRBJ2-5; 9 bases map to TRBD2. Trimming took 4 bases from V and 0 from J; bases not matched to a gene: 10. The CDR3 is 17 residues long. Looked up from germline, CDR1 is SGHNT and CDR2 is YYREEE (reference sequence). The CDR3 here is CASSPATGLANQETQYF. The CDR3, as DNA: TGTGCCAGCAGCCCCGCCACGGGACTAGCTAACCAAGAGACCCAGTACTTC. The full variable domain, with the rest looked up from reference TRBV5-4 and TRBJ2-5, is ETGVTQSPTHLIKTRGQQVTLRCSSQSGHNTVSWYQQALGQGPQFIFQYYREEENGRGNFPPRFSGLQFPNYSSELNVNALELDDSALYLCASSPATGLANQETQYFGPGTRLLVL.

The CDR3: CASSPRRENTGELFF. The CDR3 DNA reads as TGTGCCAGCTCACCACGCAGGGAGAACACCGGGGAGCTGTTTTTT. The chain employs TRBV18 and TRBJ2-2; possible D gene TRBD1, 5 bases. This CDR3 is built from 15 residues. Germline V gives CDR1 KGHSH, CDR2 LQKENI. Trimming took off 1 base at V and 1 base at J, with 7 bases between the two ends.

This clone has just a few counts. The chain recombines TRBV3-1 (or the pseudogene TRBV3-2) with TRBJ1-6, with no clear D. Per germline, CDR1 LGHDT and CDR2 YNNKEL (reference sequence). Deletions cut 1 base from V and 6 bases from J, with 10 bases between. CDR3 length: 15 residues. The CDR3 region has the DNA TGTGCCAGCAGCCAAGGAGGAATGTTTAATTCACCCCTCCACTTT. This codes for CASSQGGMFNSPLHF.

This clone has a handful of counts. The chain carries TRBV7-2 and TRBJ2-2; possibly TRBD2 for D (5 bases). Looked up from germline, CDR1 is SGHTA and CDR2 is FQGNSA. CDR3 length: 15 amino acids. V lost 1 base to trimming and J lost 4 bases, with 10 bases between them. CDR3 DNA sequence: TGTGCCAGCAGCTTAGTAGTTCGGGGCACCGGGGAGCTGTTTTTT. Amino acid sequence: CASSLVVRGTGELFF.

The chain recombines TRBV6-5 with TRBJ1-1, with D maybe TRBD1 (6 bases). This CDR3 has 14 amino acids. Germline values: CDR1 MNHEY, CDR2 SVGAGI. Trimming pared 5 bases from V and 0 bases from J, leaving 10 bases between. CDR3 nucleotide sequence: TGTGCCAGCAGTCAGTGGGACATGAACACTGAAGCTTTCTTT. It specifies CASSQWDMNTEAFF.

The rearrangement joins TRBV27 to TRBJ1-3; unclear D gene. The CDR3 sequence is 13 residues long. The V gene's germline CDR1 is MNHEY and CDR2 SMNVEV (reference sequence). Trimming took off 3 bases at V and 4 bases at J, with 7 bases between the two ends. In nucleotides, the CDR3 is TGTGCCAGCAGTTTCGGAGGCGGAAACACCATATATTTT. Translation: CASSFGGGNTIYF.

This chain connects TRBV6-2 or TRBV6-3 to TRBJ1-5; tentative D call: TRBD1 (5 bases). This CDR3 has 18 residues. V dropped 2 bases and J dropped 5 bases, with 22 bases sitting between them. Germline CDR1 MNHEY, CDR2 SVGEGT. Here the CDR3 reads CASSYDRARGSGYQPQHF. DNA of the CDR3: TGTGCCAGCAGTTACGACCGAGCACGGGGGAGCGGATATCAGCCCCAGCATTTT.

The CDR3 sequence is CASTQTGEDGYTF. In nucleotides, the CDR3 is TGTGCCAGCACCCAGACAGGGGAGGATGGCTACACCTTC. This chain connects TRBV9 to TRBJ1-2; TRBD1 aligns across 8 bases. Germline values: CDR1 SGDLS, CDR2 YYNGEE. This CDR3 region has 13 residues. Trimming took 6 bases from V and 6 from J; bases not matched to a gene: 7.

The chain combines TRBV18 with TRBJ1-5; tentatively, D is TRBD1 (6 bases). The V end lost 3 bases, the J end lost 4 bases, and 13 bases lay between the germline ends. Germline assignment: CDR1 KGHSH and CDR2 LQKENI. This CDR3 has 15 residues. As DNA, the CDR3 is TGTGCCAGCTCACCGGGAGGGGGGGCGAATCAGCCCCAGCATTTT. Translated: CASSPGGGANQPQHF.

V and J are TRBV6-5 and TRBJ2-1, with 10 bases identical to TRBD1. The V segment lost 7 bases and the J segment 7 bases; nucleotides outside the gene matches: 7. The germline gives CDR1 MNHEY, CDR2 SVGAGI. The CDR3 totals 14 residues. The DNA of the CDR3 is TGTGCCAGCACCTACGGGGACAGGGGAAATGAGCAGTTCTTC. Its protein is CASTYGDRGNEQFF.

In its sample, this clone was seen once. V usage is TRBV9 and J usage is TRBJ1-4; possible D gene TRBD1, 5 bases. The V and J ends lost 3 bases and 3 bases respectively, with 15 bases between them. This CDR3 spans 16 amino acids. Germline lookup yields CDR1 SGDLS and CDR2 YYNGEE. The CDR3 sequence is CASSGGANKANEKLFF. The CDR3 DNA reads as TGTGCCAGCAGCGGTGGGGCCAATAAGGCTAATGAAAAACTGTTTTTT.

The rearrangement links TRBV9 to TRBJ2-1; no firm D call. Trimming removed 0 bases at V and 4 bases at J, with 8 bases between. Germline V CDR1 and CDR2: SGDLS, YYNGEE. The CDR3 extends over 14 amino acids. This chain's CDR3 is CASSVELIYNEQFF. The DNA of the CDR3 is TGTGCCAGCAGCGTAGAGCTGATATACAATGAGCAGTTCTTC.

J is TRBJ1-1 and V is TRBV28; tentatively, D is TRBD1 (6 bases). V lost 6 bases, J lost 5 bases, and 16 bases lay in between. This CDR3 spans 14 amino acids. Germline CDR1 MDHEN, CDR2 SYDVKM. The CDR3 here is CASRITGKGTEAFF. In nucleotides, the CDR3 is TGTGCCAGCAGGATAACAGGGAAGGGAACTGAAGCTTTCTTT. Drawing the rest from reference TRBV28 and TRBJ1-1, the complete variable domain is DVKVTQSSRYLVKRTGEKVFLECVQDMDHENMFWYRQDPGLGLRLIYFSYDVKMKEKGDIPEGYSVSREKKERFSLILESASTNQTSMYLCASRITGKGTEAFFGQGTRLTVV.

Regarding this clone: A junction boundary mismatches the germline segment, possibly from a read error. This chain joins TRBV29-1 and TRBJ1-2, with D possibly TRBD1 on 6 matching bases. CDR1 is SQVTM and CDR2 is ANQGSEA in the germline V gene. The CDR3 contains 12 residues. In DNA, the CDR3 is TGCAGCGGTGAAACAGGGAACTATGGCTACACCTTC. This gives the protein CSGETGNYGYTF.

CDR3 loop: CASSGVANEKLFF. The CDR3 DNA is TGTGCCTCATCGGGGGTTGCTAATGAAAAACTGTTTTTT. J is TRBJ1-4 and V is TRBV2, with D perhaps TRBD1 (5 bases). This CDR3 region has 13 residues. Germline CDR1 is SNHLY and CDR2 is FYNNEI. Trimming left V 11 bases short and J 3 bases short, with 13 bases between.

This sequence joins TRBV5-1 and TRBJ2-2, with TRBD2 matching 11 bases. V trimming: 4 bases; J trimming: 6 bases; junction bases outside the gene matches: 8. Germline assignment: CDR1 SGHRS and CDR2 YFSETQ. CDR3 length: 16 residues. The CDR3 spells CASSRPLAGVSGELFF. CDR3 DNA sequence: TGCGCCAGCAGCCGGCCACTAGCGGGAGTTTCCGGGGAGCTGTTTTTT.

The chain recombines TRBV6-6 with TRBJ1-2; possibly TRBD1 for D (5 bases). Germline V gives CDR1 MNHNY, CDR2 SVGAGI (reference sequence). Deletions cut 6 bases from V and 7 bases from J, with 24 bases between. The CDR3 runs 16 residues. The CDR3 bases are TGTGCCAGCAGCCCCTGGGTGGACAACCTGGGAGGTGGCTACACCTTC. Protein product: CASSPWVDNLGGGYTF.

This chain uses TRBV30 with TRBJ1-6; 7 bases line up with TRBD1. There are 16 residues in the CDR3. Germline V CDR1 and CDR2: GTSNPN, SVGIG (reference sequence). The junction had 11 bases not matched to a gene; V was cut back by 3 bases and J by 6 bases. In DNA, the CDR3 is TGTGCCTGGAGCGTCCCGGGACAGAAATTTAATTCACCCCTCCACTTT. Encoded protein: CAWSVPGQKFNSPLHF.

The chain employs TRBV5-1 and TRBJ2-5; no clear D. V was cut by 4 bases and J by 3 bases, with 4 bases left in between. The CDR3 totals 11 residues. Looked up from germline, CDR1 is SGHRS and CDR2 is YFSETQ. The CDR3 region is CASSIEETQYF. In DNA form, the CDR3 reads TGCGCCAGCAGCATAGAAGAGACCCAGTACTTC.

The chain recombines TRBV5-1 with TRBJ2-7; a weak D match, TRBD2 (5 bases). Between the trimmed V and J ends, which lost 4 bases and 6 bases, there was a span of 17 bases. CDR1 is SGHRS, CDR2 YFSETQ, per germline. The length of the CDR3 is 14 residues. The CDR3 DNA reads as TGCGCCAGCAGCCTGGCGGACGGAGGTGGCGAGCAGTACTTC. Translated, it gives CASSLADGGGEQYF.

This chain joins TRBV5-1 and TRBJ2-1, with TRBD1 identical over 10 bases. Germline values: CDR1 SGHRS, CDR2 YFSETQ. V lost 3 bases and J lost 6; bases outside the gene matches: 9. The CDR3 sequence is 16 residues long. The DNA of the CDR3 is TGCGCCAGCAGCTCCTCGCTGGGGACAGGGGTCAATGAGCAGTTCTTC. Translating it yields CASSSSLGTGVNEQFF.

The CDR3 DNA reads as TGTGCCAGCAGCTTGGTGGCGACAGTTAACACCGGGGAGCTGTTTTTT. It codes for CASSLVATVNTGELFF. This chain uses TRBV7-2 with TRBJ2-2, with D possibly matching TRBD1 (5 bases). The CDR3 is 16 amino acids. CDR1 SGHTA and CDR2 FQGNSA come from the germline V gene. V was trimmed by 3 bases and J by 2 bases, leaving 13 bases between them.

The V gene is TRBV14, the J gene TRBJ2-1; 7 bases agree with TRBD2. V trimming: 4 bases; J trimming: 8 bases; junction bases outside the gene matches: 8. This CDR3 is 14 amino acids long. The germline V gene encodes CDR1 SGHDN and CDR2 FVKESK. CDR3 in DNA: TGTGCCAGCAGCCCTCTACGGGAGGTCGATGAGCAGTTCTTC. Protein sequence: CASSPLREVDEQFF.

The genes are TRBV18 and TRBJ2-7, with D uncertain. The germline CDR1 and CDR2 sequences are KGHSH and LQKENI. CDR3 length: 11 amino acids. The V end lost 3 bases, the J end lost 6 bases, and 6 bases lay between the germline ends. This chain's CDR3 is CASSPDFEQYF. CDR3 sequence (DNA): TGTGCCAGCTCACCTGACTTCGAGCAGTACTTC.

A single count supports this clone. V gene TRBV11-2 combines with J gene TRBJ1-2; tentatively, D is TRBD1 (5 bases). Germline loops: CDR1 SGHAT, CDR2 FQNNGV. The V and J ends lost 8 bases and 8 bases respectively, with 24 bases between them. The CDR3 runs to 15 residues. CDR3 bases: TGTGCCAGCGTTAAGAGCCTAACTCTAAGGGGCGGCTACACCTTC. As protein: CASVKSLTLRGGYTF.